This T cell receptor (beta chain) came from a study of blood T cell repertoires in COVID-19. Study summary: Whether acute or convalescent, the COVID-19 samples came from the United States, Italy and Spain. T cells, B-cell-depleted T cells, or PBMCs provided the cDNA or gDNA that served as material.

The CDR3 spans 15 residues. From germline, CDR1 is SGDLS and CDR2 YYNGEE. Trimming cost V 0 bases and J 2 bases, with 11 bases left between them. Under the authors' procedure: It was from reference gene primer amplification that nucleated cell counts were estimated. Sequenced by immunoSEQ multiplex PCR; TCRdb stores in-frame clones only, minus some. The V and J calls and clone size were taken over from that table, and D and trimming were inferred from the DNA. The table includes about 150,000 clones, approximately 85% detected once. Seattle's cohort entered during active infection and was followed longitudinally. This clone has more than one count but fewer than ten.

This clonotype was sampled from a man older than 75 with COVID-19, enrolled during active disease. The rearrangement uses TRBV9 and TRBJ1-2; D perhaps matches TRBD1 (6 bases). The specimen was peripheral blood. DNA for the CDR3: TGTGCCAGCAGCGTAGATAGGGGGTCCAACTATGGCTACACCTTC. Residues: CASSVDRGSNYGYTF.